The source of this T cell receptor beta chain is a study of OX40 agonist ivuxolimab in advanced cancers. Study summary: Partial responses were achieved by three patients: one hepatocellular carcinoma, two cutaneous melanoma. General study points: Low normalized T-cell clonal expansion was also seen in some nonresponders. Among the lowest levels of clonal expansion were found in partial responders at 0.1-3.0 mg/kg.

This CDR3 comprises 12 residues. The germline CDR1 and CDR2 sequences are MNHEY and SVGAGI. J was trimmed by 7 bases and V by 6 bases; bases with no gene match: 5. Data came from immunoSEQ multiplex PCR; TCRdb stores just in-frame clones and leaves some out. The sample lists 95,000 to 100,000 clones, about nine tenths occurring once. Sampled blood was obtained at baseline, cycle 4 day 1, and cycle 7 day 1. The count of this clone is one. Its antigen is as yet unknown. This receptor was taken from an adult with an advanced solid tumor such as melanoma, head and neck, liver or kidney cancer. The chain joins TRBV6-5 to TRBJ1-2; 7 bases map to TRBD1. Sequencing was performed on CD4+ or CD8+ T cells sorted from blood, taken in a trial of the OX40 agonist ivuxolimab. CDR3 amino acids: CASRTGSSGYTF. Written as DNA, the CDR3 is TGTGCCAGCAGGACAGGGTCTTCTGGCTACACCTTC.